A single sample is the source of the 16 T cell receptor beta chains below, sequenced in a study of cytomegalovirus exposure and HLA in healthy donors. The PCR was carried out with 60 Vbeta primers and 13 Jbeta primers. The data were produced by immunoSEQ multiplex PCR, yet TCRdb's version contains in-frame clones alone and is incomplete. The sample shows approximately 99,000 clones, around 73% of them seen only once. Material: PBMCs. These receptors came from a man between 35 and 55 years old in good health and CMV-seronegative.

The rearrangement joins TRBV11-1 to TRBJ2-7; 9 bases fit TRBD2. Looked up from germline, CDR1 is SGHAT and CDR2 is FQDESV (reference sequence). The CDR3 spans 15 residues. V lost 5 bases, J lost 2 bases, and 7 bases stayed unmatched. CDR3 coding DNA: TGTGCCAGCAGCCTTCCCCGCGGGGGGGCCTACGAGCAGTACTTC. It is translated as CASSLPRGGAYEQYF.

This clone was seen ten or more times. The chain couples TRBV10-3 to TRBJ1-5; a possible D gene is TRBD1 (6 bases). The CDR3 has 15 amino acids. The ends were cut back, 4 bases at V and 7 bases at J, with 17 bases in the middle. Germline values: CDR1 ENHRY, CDR2 SYGVKD. As DNA, the CDR3 is TGTGCCATCAGTGGGGGTGGGGGGGCCACCCAGCCCCAGCATTTT. Translation gives CAISGGGGATQPQHF.

A few counts support this clone. The chain carries TRBV6-6 and TRBJ2-3, with a tentative D call TRBD2 (6 bases). This CDR3 comprises 13 residues. CDR1 and CDR2 (germline): MNHNY, SVGAGI (reference sequence). The germline V and J ends were trimmed by 7 bases and 4 bases, with 12 bases remaining between them. DNA of the CDR3: TGTGCCAGCACCCCCAGCGGGTCAGATACGCAGTATTTT. It encodes CASTPSGSDTQYF.

This sequence joins TRBV6-1 and TRBJ2-3; 12 bases are shared with TRBD1. V trimming: 3 bases; J trimming: 4 bases; junction bases outside the gene matches: 2. In germline, CDR1 is MNHNS, CDR2 SASEGT. This CDR3 spans 15 amino acids. CDR3 in DNA: TGTGCCAGCAGTGAGGGGACAGGGGGCGCAGATACGCAGTATTTT. This encodes CASSEGTGGADTQYF.

The chain employs TRBV9 and TRBJ1-1; D not resolved. The V gene's germline CDR1 is SGDLS and CDR2 YYNGEE. The CDR3 has 13 amino acids. Trimming left V 0 bases short and J 4 bases short, with 7 bases between. CDR3 in amino acids: CASSVGPGTEAFF. As DNA, the CDR3 is TGTGCCAGCAGCGTAGGGCCGGGCACTGAAGCTTTCTTT.

V is TRBV6-4 and J is TRBJ2-3; D gene uncertain. The length of the CDR3 is 13 residues. Trimming cost V 0 bases and J 2 bases, with 3 bases left between them. Germline-derived CDR1 and CDR2 are MRHNA and SNTAGT. The CDR3 region is CASSDSITDTQYF. The CDR3 DNA follows: TGTGCCAGCAGTGACTCCATCACAGATACGCAGTATTTT.

The sample holds a few counts of this clone. The genes are TRBV18 and TRBJ1-5; tentative D call: TRBD1 (5 bases). Trimming removed 4 bases from V and 1 base from J, with 14 bases in between. The length of the CDR3 is 16 residues. In germline, CDR1 is KGHSH, CDR2 LQKENI. CDR3 bases: TGTGCCAGCTCACAGGTGAATCAGGGCAGCAATCAGCCCCAGCATTTT. Translation gives CASSQVNQGSNQPQHF.

The chain uses TRBV5-6 and TRBJ2-1, with 7 bases that match TRBD2. This CDR3 region has 14 residues. With 3 bases clipped from V and 3 bases from J, the junction kept 3 bases outside the gene matches. From germline, CDR1 is SGHDT and CDR2 YYEEEE. The CDR3: CASSYGGGYNEQFF. The CDR3, as DNA: TGTGCCAGCAGCTATGGGGGGGGCTACAATGAGCAGTTCTTC.

This chain links TRBV7-3 with TRBJ2-1; TRBD1 agrees at 7 bases. CDR3 length equals 16 residues. In germline, CDR1 is SGHTA, CDR2 FQGTGA. The V segment lost 2 bases and the J segment 3 bases; nucleotides outside the gene matches: 7. The CDR3 loop reads CASSLRDRVDYNEQFF. DNA of the CDR3: TGTGCCAGCAGCTTACGAGACAGGGTTGACTACAATGAGCAGTTCTTC.

The chain uses TRBV2 and TRBJ1-6, with a weak D call TRBD1 (6 bases). CDR3 length: 14 amino acids. From germline, CDR1 is SNHLY and CDR2 FYNNEI. V was pared by 4 bases and J by 9 bases, with 13 bases between. In DNA, the CDR3 is TGTGCCAGCAGTGGGGAAACAGGGCGTTCACCCCTCCACTTT. As protein: CASSGETGRSPLHF.

V gene TRBV4-1 combines with J gene TRBJ1-2; 12 bases agree with TRBD1. The CDR3 contains 17 residues. From germline, CDR1 is MGHRA and CDR2 YSYEKL. V shed 0 bases, J shed 7 bases, and the junction held 9 bases outside the gene matches. CDR3 in DNA: TGCGCCAGCAGCCAAGATTCACCGGGACAGGGGGCCTCTGGCTACACCTTC. Amino acids: CASSQDSPGQGASGYTF.

This clone has only a few counts. This chain links TRBV6-5 with TRBJ1-2; perhaps TRBD1 as D (6 bases). V dropped 0 bases and J dropped 2 bases, with 10 bases sitting between them. The CDR3 has 15 residues. Germline V gene sequence: CDR1 MNHEY, CDR2 SVGAGI. CDR3 nucleotides: TGTGCCAGCAGTTACTCAGCAGGGACAAACTATGGCTACACCTTC. This sequence encodes CASSYSAGTNYGYTF.

The chain links TRBV25-1 to TRBJ2-7, with D possibly matching TRBD2 (7 bases). V was pared by 2 bases and J by 2 bases, with 13 bases between. The CDR3 spans 15 residues. The germline gives CDR1 MGHDK, CDR2 SYGVNS. As DNA, the CDR3 is TGTGCCAGCAGTGAAGTCGGGGGGCGGACCTACGAGCAGTACTTC. Amino acid sequence: CASSEVGGRTYEQYF.

The rearrangement uses TRBV5-1 and TRBJ2-1, with a weak D call TRBD1 (5 bases). CDR3 length: 14 residues. Deletions cut 0 bases from V and 7 bases from J, with 11 bases between. CDR1 and CDR2 (germline): SGHRS, YFSETQ. The CDR3 reads CASSLGQGTNEQFF. In nucleotides, the CDR3 is TGCGCCAGCAGCTTGGGTCAGGGAACTAATGAGCAGTTCTTC. Full variable domain (rest looked up from reference TRBV5-1 and TRBJ2-1): KAGVTQTPRYLIKTRGQQVTLSCSPISGHRSVSWYQQTPGQGLQFLFEYFSETQRNKGNFPGRFSGRQFSNSRSEMNVSTLELGDSALYLCASSLGQGTNEQFFGPGTRLTVL.

The chain carries TRBV7-2 and TRBJ2-5; 8 bases match TRBD2. The CDR3 has 17 amino acids. Germline assignment: CDR1 SGHTA and CDR2 FQGNSA. V lost 3 bases to trimming and J lost 2 bases; unmatched junction nucleotides: 11. The CDR3 protein is CASSFGGWAGGQETQYF. The DNA of the CDR3 is TGTGCCAGCAGCTTTGGAGGGTGGGCGGGGGGACAAGAGACCCAGTACTTC.

This sequence joins TRBV5-1 and TRBJ2-7, with TRBD1 matching 8 bases. V lost 0 bases to trimming and J lost 5 bases; unmatched junction nucleotides: 7. This CDR3 comprises 15 residues. The V gene's germline CDR1 is SGHRS and CDR2 YFSETQ. The CDR3 is CASSLATGGTDEQYF. CDR3 sequence (DNA): TGCGCCAGCAGCTTGGCTACAGGGGGGACTGACGAGCAGTACTTC.